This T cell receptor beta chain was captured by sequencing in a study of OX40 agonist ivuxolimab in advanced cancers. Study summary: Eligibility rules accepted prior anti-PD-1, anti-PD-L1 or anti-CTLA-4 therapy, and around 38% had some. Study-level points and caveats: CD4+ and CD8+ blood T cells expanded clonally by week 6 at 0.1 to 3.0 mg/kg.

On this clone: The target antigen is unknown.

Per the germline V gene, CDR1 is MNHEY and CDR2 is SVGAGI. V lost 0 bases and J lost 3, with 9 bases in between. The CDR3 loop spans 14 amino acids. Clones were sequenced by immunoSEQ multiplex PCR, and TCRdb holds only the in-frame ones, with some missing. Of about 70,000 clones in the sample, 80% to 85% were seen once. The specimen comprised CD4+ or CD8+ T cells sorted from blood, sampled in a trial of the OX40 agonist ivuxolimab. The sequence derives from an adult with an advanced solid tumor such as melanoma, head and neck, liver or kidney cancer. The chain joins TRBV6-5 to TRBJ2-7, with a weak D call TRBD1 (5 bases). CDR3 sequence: CASSYSGHLYEQYF. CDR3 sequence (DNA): TGTGCCAGCAGTTACTCCGGACACCTCTACGAGCAGTACTTC.